The next 10 T cell receptor beta chains were all read from a single sample in a study of regulatory T cells in long-lasting Graves disease. Time point here: newly diagnosed GD, antithyroid drugs for less than 3 months. PBMC RNA served as the TCR library source. Arm-PCR of CDR3 regions and iRepertoire HTBI primers were used to build TCR beta libraries. TCRdb passed the multiplex PCR reads through MiXCR, listing each CDR3 protein once. There are about 240,000 distinct CDR3 sequences in the sample; 20% to 25% occur only once, and about 14% lies in the top ten. Material: peripheral blood mononuclear cells (PBMCs), obtained at new diagnosis, from a patient treated with antithyroid drugs. The source is a female donor with Graves disease.

Ten or more counts support this clonotype. V is TRBV20-1 and J is TRBJ2-4, with D possibly called TRBD1 or TRBD2 (5 bases each). The CDR3 sequence is 16 residues long. Per germline, CDR1 DFQATT and CDR2 SNEGSKA (reference sequence). The ends were cut back, 4 bases at V and 0 bases at J, with 16 bases in the middle. This CDR3 is CSAIPEGRLAKNIQYF. In nucleotides, the CDR3 is TGCAGTGCTATCCCTGAGGGACGCCTAGCCAAAAACATTCAGTACTTC.

The table lists this clonotype with many counts. The chain has TRBV7-2 and TRBJ1-3; 7 bases map to TRBD1. The CDR3 consists of 16 residues. The V gene's germline CDR1 is SGHTA and CDR2 FQGNSA. With V trimmed by 4 bases and J by 0 bases, 6 bases remained unmatched. The CDR3: CASSYTGQVSGNTIYF. In DNA form, the CDR3 reads TGTGCCAGCAGCTATACCGGACAGGTCTCTGGAAACACCATATATTTT.

This clonotype was recorded many times. This chain links TRBV3-1 with TRBJ1-1, with no clear D. The CDR3 has 13 residues. Germline V gene lookup returns CDR1 LGHDT and CDR2 YNNKEL (reference sequence). The V gene lost 0 bases and the J gene lost 3 bases, with 5 bases spanning the gap. The CDR3 loop reads CASSQDRHTEAFF. The CDR3, as DNA: TGTGCCAGCAGCCAAGACAGGCACACTGAAGCTTTCTTT.

This clonotype was seen ten or more times. This chain uses TRBV6-5 with TRBJ2-1; 8 nucleotides agree with TRBD1. The V and J ends lost 2 bases and 5 bases, in that order; junction bases with no gene match: 11. Germline V gene data show CDR1 as MNHEY and CDR2 as SVGAGI. CDR3 length equals 17 residues. CDR3: CASSYTPTGGRNNEQFF. CDR3 sequence (DNA): TGTGCCAGCAGTTACACCCCTACAGGGGGACGCAACAATGAGCAGTTCTTC.

In its sample, this clonotype was seen many times. V and J are TRBV5-5 and TRBJ2-1; D is unresolved. The CDR3 is 15 amino acids. CDR1 and CDR2 from the germline V gene are SGHKS and YYEKEE (reference sequence). Deletions cut 1 base from V and 2 bases from J, with 10 bases between. In nucleotides, the CDR3 is TGTGCCAGCAGCTTGCTCGGACCTGCCTACAATGAGCAGTTCTTC. Encoded protein: CASSLLGPAYNEQFF.

This clonotype was observed many times. The chain carries TRBV3-1 and TRBJ2-2, with unresolved D. Trimming stripped 1 base from V and 0 bases from J, with 9 bases between. Germline loops: CDR1 LGHDT, CDR2 YNNKEL (reference sequence). The CDR3 loop spans 16 amino acids. The CDR3 nucleotides are TGTGCCAGCAGCCAAGTAATCCTTGCGAACACCGGGGAGCTGTTTTTT. It encodes CASSQVILANTGELFF.

This clonotype was counted many times. One junction end disagrees with the germline gene, perhaps due to a read error. This chain links TRBV5-1 with TRBJ1-1, with TRBD1 identical over 10 bases. CDR1 is SGHRS, CDR2 YFSETQ, per germline. The CDR3 extends over 15 amino acids. The CDR3 bases are TGTGCCAGCAGCTTGGCGCGACAGGGGGCCACTGAAGCTTTCTTT. Its translation: CASSLARQGATEAFF.

A word on this clonotype: A far larger clone lies a single base away; this is likely a read error. The chain combines TRBV3-2 with TRBJ2-1; TRBD1 is taken as the D call from the table, unchecked against the DNA. TRBV3-2 is shown as a pseudogene. CDR3 length: 12 amino acids. The DNA for the CDR3 is TGTGTCAGCAGCATTGACAGGGATGAGCAGTTCTTC. Encoded protein: CVSSIDRDEQFF.

This clonotype came up many times. The chain is built from TRBV12-3 or TRBV12-4 and TRBJ2-6; unclear D gene. The CDR3 runs 17 residues. With 6 bases removed from V and 0 bases from J, the gap between germline ends came to 15 bases. The CDR3 is CASRSTQARSGANVLTF. The CDR3 DNA reads TGTGCCAGCAGATCGACTCAAGCCCGCTCTGGGGCCAACGTCCTGACTTTC.

This clonotype was detected many times. The rearrangement joins TRBV6-1 to TRBJ1-1; tentatively, D is TRBD1 (5 bases). Germline CDR1 reads MNHNS; CDR2 reads SASEGT. CDR3 length equals 15 residues. The germline V and J ends were trimmed by 3 bases and 5 bases, with 16 bases remaining between them. CDR3 sequence reads: CASSEKGGGATEAFF. The CDR3 region has the DNA TGTGCCAGCAGTGAGAAGGGCGGAGGGGCGACTGAAGCTTTCTTT.